Sequencing of this TCR beta chain was carried out in a study of blood T cell repertoires in COVID-19. Looking at the study overall: The United States, Italy and Spain supplied acute and convalescent COVID-19 samples. T cells, B-cell-depleted T cells, or PBMCs supplied cDNA or gDNA.

Authors' analysis steps: By means of reference gene primer amplification, nucleated cell counts were estimated. Assay used: immunoSEQ multiplex PCR; TCRdb lists only in-frame clones, some missing. V and J calls plus clone size are reproduced from that table; the DNA served to infer D and trimming. The table lists some 83,000 clones, around 81% of them singletons. V trimming: 2 bases; J trimming: 3 bases; junction bases outside the gene matches: 16. The CDR3 is 20 residues long. Germline lookup yields CDR1 MNHEY and CDR2 SMNVEV (reference sequence). The chain carries TRBV27 and TRBJ2-6; 7 bases map to TRBD1. The receptor was derived from a man older than 75 with acute or convalescent COVID-19. The specimen was peripheral blood. The CDR3 loop is CASSLRGTTGLGGGANVLTF. The DNA for the CDR3 is TGTGCCAGCAGTTTAAGGGGGACGACAGGGTTAGGAGGTGGGGCCAACGTCCTGACTTTC.